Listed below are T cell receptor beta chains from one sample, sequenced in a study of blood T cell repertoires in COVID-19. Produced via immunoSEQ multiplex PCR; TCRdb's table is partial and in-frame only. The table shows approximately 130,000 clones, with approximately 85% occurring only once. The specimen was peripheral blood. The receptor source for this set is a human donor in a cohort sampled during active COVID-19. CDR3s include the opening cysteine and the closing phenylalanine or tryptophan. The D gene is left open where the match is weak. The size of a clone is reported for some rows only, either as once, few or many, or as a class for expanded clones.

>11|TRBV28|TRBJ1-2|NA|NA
CASSFGHDYTF
TGTGCCAGCAGTTTTGGCCACGACTACACCTTC
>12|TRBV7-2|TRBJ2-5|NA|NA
CASSFERETQYF
TGTGCCAGCAGCTTCGAGCGAGAGACCCAGTACTTC
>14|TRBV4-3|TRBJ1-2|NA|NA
CASSPTDMVYGYTF
TGCGCCAGCAGCCCCACTGACATGGTCTATGGCTACACCTTC
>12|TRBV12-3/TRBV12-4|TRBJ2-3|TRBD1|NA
CASKGQGDTQYF
TGTGCCAGCAAAGGACAGGGAGATACGCAGTATTTT
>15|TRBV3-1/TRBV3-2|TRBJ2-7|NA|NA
CASSQEAGGSYEQYF
TGTGCCAGCAGCCAAGAAGCAGGGGGGTCCTACGAGCAGTACTTC
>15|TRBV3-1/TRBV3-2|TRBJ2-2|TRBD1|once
CASSLGQGYTGELFF
TGTGCCAGCAGCCTCGGACAGGGGTACACCGGGGAGCTGTTTTTT
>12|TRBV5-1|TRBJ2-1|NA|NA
CASSLVNNEQFF
TGCGCCAGCAGCTTGGTTAACAATGAGCAGTTCTTC
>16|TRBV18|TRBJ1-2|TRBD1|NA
CASSPLGQGAGGGYTF
TGTGCCAGCTCACCTCTTGGACAGGGGGCAGGAGGAGGCTACACCTTC
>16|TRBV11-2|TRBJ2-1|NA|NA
CASSLGFPGDKDKEFF
TGTGCCAGCAGCTTAGGGTTCCCAGGTGATAAGGATAAGGAGTTCTTC
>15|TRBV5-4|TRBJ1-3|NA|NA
CASSLDRSSGNTIYF
TGTGCCAGCAGCTTAGACAGGAGCTCTGGAAACACCATATATTTT
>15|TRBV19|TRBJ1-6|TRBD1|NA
CASSHSPPGQSTLHF
TGTGCCAGTAGTCACTCCCCTCCGGGACAGTCTACCCTCCACTTT
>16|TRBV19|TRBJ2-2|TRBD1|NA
CASSIYGTGNTGELFF
TGTGCCAGTAGTATATATGGGACAGGGAACACCGGGGAGCTGTTTTTT
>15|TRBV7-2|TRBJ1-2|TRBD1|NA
CASSLIAGGLNGYTF
TGTGCCAGCAGCTTAATCGCAGGGGGCCTTAATGGCTACACCTTC
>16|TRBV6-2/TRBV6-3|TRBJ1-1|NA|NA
CASSYSTYEKNTEAFF
TGTGCCAGCAGTTACTCGACATACGAAAAGAACACTGAAGCTTTCTTT
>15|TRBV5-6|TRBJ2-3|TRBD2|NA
CASSYLGGGADTQYF
TGTGCCAGCAGCTACCTCGGCGGGGGGGCAGATACGCAGTATTTT
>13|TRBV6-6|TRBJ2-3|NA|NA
CASYPGDTDTQYF
TGTGCCAGCTATCCAGGGGACACAGATACGCAGTATTTT
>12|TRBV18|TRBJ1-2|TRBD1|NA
CASSATGFGYTF
TGTGCCAGCTCAGCGACAGGGTTCGGCTACACCTTC
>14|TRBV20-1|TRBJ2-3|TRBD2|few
CSASLAGGRDTQYF
TGCAGTGCTAGTTTAGCGGGAGGGAGGGATACGCAGTATTTT
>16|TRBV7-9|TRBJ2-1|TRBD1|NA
CASSLYPDRDHNEQFF
TGTGCCAGCAGCTTATACCCGGACAGGGACCACAATGAGCAGTTCTTC
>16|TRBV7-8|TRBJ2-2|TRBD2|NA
CASSILAGGNTGELFF
TGTGCCAGCAGCATACTAGCGGGGGGGAACACCGGGGAGCTGTTTTTT
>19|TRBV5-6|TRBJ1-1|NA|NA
CASSLVVFSGANSNTEAFF
TGTGCCAGCAGCTTGGTGGTTTTCTCGGGAGCGAATTCAAACACTGAAGCTTTCTTT
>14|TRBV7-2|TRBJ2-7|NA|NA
CASSLAGRDYEQYF
TGTGCCAGCAGCTTAGCCGGGAGAGACTACGAGCAGTACTTC
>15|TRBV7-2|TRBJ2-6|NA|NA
CASSQGALGANVLTF
TGTGCCAGCAGCCAAGGGGCGCTTGGGGCCAACGTCCTGACTTTC
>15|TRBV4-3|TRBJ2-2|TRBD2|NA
CASSHKSGGTGELFF
TGCGCCAGCAGCCATAAAAGCGGGGGAACCGGGGAGCTGTTTTTT
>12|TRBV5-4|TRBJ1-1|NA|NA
CASSPPEGKAFF
TGTGCCAGCAGCCCCCCGGAGGGAAAAGCTTTCTTT
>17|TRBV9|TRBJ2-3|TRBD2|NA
CASSEGLLAGGPDTQYF
TGTGCCAGCAGCGAGGGCCTTCTAGCGGGAGGGCCCGATACGCAGTATTTT
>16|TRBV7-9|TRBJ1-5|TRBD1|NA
CASSLALGTGNQPQHF
TGTGCCAGCAGCTTAGCGCTGGGGACAGGGAATCAGCCCCAGCATTTT
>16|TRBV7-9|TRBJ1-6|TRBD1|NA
CASSPDRGLVRSPLHF
TGTGCCAGCAGCCCGGACAGGGGGCTCGTTAGGTCACCCCTCCACTTT
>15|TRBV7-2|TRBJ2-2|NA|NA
CASSSPPHNTGELFF
TGTGCCAGCAGCTCCCCTCCACATAACACCGGGGAGCTGTTTTTT
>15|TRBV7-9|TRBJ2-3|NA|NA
CASSFRRGSTDTQYF
TGTGCCAGCAGCTTCAGGCGGGGTTCCACAGATACGCAGTATTTT
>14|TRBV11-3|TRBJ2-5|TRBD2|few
CASSLDPSGETQYF
TGTGCCAGCAGCTTAGATCCTAGCGGGGAGACCCAGTACTTC